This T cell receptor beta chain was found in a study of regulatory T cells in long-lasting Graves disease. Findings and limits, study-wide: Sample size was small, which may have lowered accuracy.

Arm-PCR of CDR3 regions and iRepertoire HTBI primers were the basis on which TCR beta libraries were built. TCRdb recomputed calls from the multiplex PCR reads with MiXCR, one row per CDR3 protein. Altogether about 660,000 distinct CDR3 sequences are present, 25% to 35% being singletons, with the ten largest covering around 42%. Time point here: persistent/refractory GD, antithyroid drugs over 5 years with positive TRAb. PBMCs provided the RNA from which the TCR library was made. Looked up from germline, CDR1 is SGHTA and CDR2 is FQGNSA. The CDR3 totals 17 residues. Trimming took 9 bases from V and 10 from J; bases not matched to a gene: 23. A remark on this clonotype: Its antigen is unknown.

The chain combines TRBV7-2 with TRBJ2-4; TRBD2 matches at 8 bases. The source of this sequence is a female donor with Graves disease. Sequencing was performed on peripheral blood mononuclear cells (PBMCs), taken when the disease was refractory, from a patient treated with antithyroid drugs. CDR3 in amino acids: CARFLIAVTSVNVIQYF. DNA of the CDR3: TGTGCCAGATTTCTAATCGCGGTGACTAGCGTAAATGTTATTCAGTACTTC. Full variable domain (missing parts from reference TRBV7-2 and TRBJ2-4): GAGVSQSPSNKVTEKGKDVELRCDPISGHTALYWYRQSLGQGLEFLIYFQGNSAPDKSGLPSDRFSAERTGGSVSTLTIQRTQQEDSAVYLCARFLIAVTSVNVIQYFGAGTRLSVL.